This T cell receptor beta chain was retrieved from a study of blood T cell repertoires in COVID-19. Looking at the study overall: The United States, Italy and Spain supplied acute and convalescent COVID-19 samples. PBMCs, B-cell-depleted T cells, or T cells provided the cDNA or gDNA that made up the material.

In the study's own analysis: How many nucleated cells were present was estimated from reference gene primer amplification. Produced via immunoSEQ multiplex PCR; TCRdb's table is partial and in-frame only. V and J calls and clone size are those listed in that table; D and trimming were worked out from the DNA. The sample has about 160,000 clones, 85% seen once. Trimming removed 4 bases at V and 6 bases at J, with 17 bases between. The CDR3 covers 16 residues. Germline-derived CDR1 and CDR2 are SGHRS and YFSETQ. The origin of this receptor is a human donor with acute or convalescent COVID-19. The donor label of this sample is uncertain. The chain is built from TRBV5-1 and TRBJ1-6; TRBD1 is a possible D gene (5 bases). The sequenced sample was peripheral blood. CDR3 DNA: TGCGCCAGCAGCCAGACAGTGACCACGGGTAATTCACCCCTCCACTTT. It specifies CASSQTVTTGNSPLHF.